This T cell receptor beta chain derives from a study of T-cell reconstitution after alpha-beta-depleted transplantation in children. Overall study findings and caveats: Where some patients showed high TCRbeta diversity at day 60, it came from recipient T cells and thymic progenitors that had survived. As was reported, about two months after transplant, alpha-beta T cells came from several hundred expanded graft clones. Newly generated T cells supplied most T-cell counts and diversity one year post-transplant.

About this clonotype itself: The target antigen is unknown.

Library preparation (for TCRbeta) was performed with unique molecular identifiers. Each CDR3 protein is one row after TCRdb ran MiXCR on the PCR reads. There are 440,000 or so distinct CDR3 sequences in the sample; approximately 42% occur only once, and about 30% lies in the top ten. The CDR3 consists of 14 residues. Germline CDR1 SGHVS, CDR2 FNYEAQ. Germline trimming cut 9 bases from V and 10 bases from J; bases unmatched to any gene: 12. This material consisted of PBMCs, taken before TCRalphabeta/CD19-depleted stem cell transplant. The receptor comes from a girl between 2 and 10 years old with aplastic anemia, due to receive a stem cell transplant. This chain joins TRBV7-6 and TRBJ2-1; TRBD2 agrees at 10 bases. Here the CDR3 reads CASMGLARLGEQFF. In DNA, the CDR3 is TGTGCCAGTATGGGACTAGCGAGGTTAGGGGAGCAGTTCTTC.